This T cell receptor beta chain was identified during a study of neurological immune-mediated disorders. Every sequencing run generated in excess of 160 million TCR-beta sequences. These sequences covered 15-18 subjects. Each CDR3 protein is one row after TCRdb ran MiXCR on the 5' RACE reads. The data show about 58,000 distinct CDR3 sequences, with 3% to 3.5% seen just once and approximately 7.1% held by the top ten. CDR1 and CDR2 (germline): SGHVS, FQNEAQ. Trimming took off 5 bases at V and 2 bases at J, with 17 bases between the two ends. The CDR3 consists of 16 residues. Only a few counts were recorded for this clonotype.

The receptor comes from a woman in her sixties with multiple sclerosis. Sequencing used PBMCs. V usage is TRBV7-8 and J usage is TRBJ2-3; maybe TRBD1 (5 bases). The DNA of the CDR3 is TGTGCCAGCAGCCCCTTCAGGGCCCTCACCACAGATACGCAGTATTTT. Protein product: CASSPFRALTTDTQYF.